This T cell receptor beta chain was captured in a study of cytomegalovirus exposure and HLA in healthy donors. Study results and limitations: What a later analysis showed was that several of the most significant clusters appeared linked to common viral pathogens.

Germline CDR1 is GTSNPN and CDR2 is SVGIG (reference sequence). Deletions cut 2 bases from V and 1 base from J, with 8 bases between. This CDR3 has 13 residues. Concerning this clone: Its antigen is not identified.

PCR involved 60 Vbeta and 13 Jbeta primers. Sequencing used immunoSEQ multiplex PCR; TCRdb keeps in-frame clones, though not all of them. In the table there are 120,000 to 150,000 clones, approximately 79% of which are singletons. The TCR comes from a woman between 40 and 50 years old in good health and CMV-seropositive. This chain uses TRBV30 with TRBJ1-1; D is unresolved. Sequencing was carried out using PBMCs. CDR3 sequence reads: CAWSLAGNTEAFF. In DNA form, the CDR3 reads TGTGCCTGGAGTTTGGCGGGGAACACTGAAGCTTTCTTT.